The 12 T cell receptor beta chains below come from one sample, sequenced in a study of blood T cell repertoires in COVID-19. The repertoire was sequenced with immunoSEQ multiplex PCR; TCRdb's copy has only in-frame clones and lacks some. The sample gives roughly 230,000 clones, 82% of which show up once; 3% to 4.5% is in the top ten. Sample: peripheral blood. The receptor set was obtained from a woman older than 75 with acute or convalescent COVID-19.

Here the CDR3 DNA reads TGTGCCAGCACCTTTTTACAAAATTCACCCCTCCACTTT. This sequence encodes CASTFLQNSPLHF. The chain recombines TRBV12-3 or TRBV12-4 with TRBJ1-6; D not certain. Trimming cost V 7 bases and J 7 bases, with 11 bases left between them. The CDR3 covers 13 residues.

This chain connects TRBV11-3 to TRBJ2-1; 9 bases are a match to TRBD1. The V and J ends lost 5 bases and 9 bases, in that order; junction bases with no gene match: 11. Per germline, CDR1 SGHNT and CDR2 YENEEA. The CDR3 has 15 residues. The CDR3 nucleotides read TGTGCCAGCAGCCCCCGGACAGGGGTCTTCGGTGAGCAGTTCTTC. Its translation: CASSPRTGVFGEQFF. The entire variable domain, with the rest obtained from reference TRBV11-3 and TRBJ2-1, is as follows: EAGVVQSPRYKIIEKKQPVAFWCNPISGHNTLYWYLQNLGQGPELLIRYENEEAVDDSQLPKDRFSAERLKGVDSTLKIQPAELGDSAVYLCASSPRTGVFGEQFFGPGTRLTVL.

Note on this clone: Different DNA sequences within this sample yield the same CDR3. Here the CDR3 DNA reads TGTGCCAGCAGTGACAGGGTGGGAAATCAGCCCCAGCATTTT. Translated, it gives CASSDRVGNQPQHF. The rearrangement uses TRBV2 and TRBJ1-5, with D possibly matching TRBD1 (5 bases). V shed 3 bases and J shed 4 bases, with 10 bases lying between them. This CDR3 has 14 amino acids. Germline V gene sequence: CDR1 SNHLY, CDR2 FYNNEI.

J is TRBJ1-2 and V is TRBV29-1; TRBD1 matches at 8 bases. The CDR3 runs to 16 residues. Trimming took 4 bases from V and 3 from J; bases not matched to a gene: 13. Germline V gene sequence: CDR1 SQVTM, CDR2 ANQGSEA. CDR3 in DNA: TGCAGCGTTGGAAGGGACAGGATTATAAAGGACTATGGCTACACCTTC. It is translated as CSVGRDRIIKDYGYTF.

CDR3 in amino acids: CASSGRRPGTGLGTEAFF. In nucleotides, the CDR3 is TGTGCCAGTAGTGGTAGGCGTCCCGGGACAGGGCTGGGGACTGAAGCTTTCTTT. This chain connects TRBV19 to TRBJ1-1; 9 nucleotides agree with TRBD1. Germline lookup yields CDR1 LNHDA and CDR2 SQIVND (reference sequence). V was pared by 5 bases and J by 5 bases, with 18 bases of the junction left unmatched. This CDR3 spans 18 amino acids.

CDR3 in amino acids: CASSAPGLKGETQYF. CDR3 sequence (DNA): TGTGCCAGTAGTGCCCCGGGACTGAAGGGGGAGACCCAGTACTTC. The V gene is TRBV19, the J gene TRBJ2-5, with D maybe TRBD2 (6 bases). Trimming pared 5 bases from V and 5 bases from J, leaving 18 bases between. Germline V lookup: CDR1 LNHDA, CDR2 SQIVND (reference sequence). CDR3 length: 15 residues. Filled out from reference TRBV19 and TRBJ2-5, the complete variable domain reads DGGITQSPKYLFRKEGQNVTLSCEQNLNHDAMYWYRQDPGQGLRLIYYSQIVNDFQKGDIAEGYSVSREKKESFPLTVTSAQKNPTAFYLCASSAPGLKGETQYFGPGTRLLVL.

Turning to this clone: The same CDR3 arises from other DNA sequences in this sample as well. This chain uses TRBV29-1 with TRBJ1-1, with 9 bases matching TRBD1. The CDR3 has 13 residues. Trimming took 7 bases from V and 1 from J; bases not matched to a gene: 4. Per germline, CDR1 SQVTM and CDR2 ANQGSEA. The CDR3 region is CSATGQGNTEAFF. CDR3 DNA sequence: TGCAGCGCGACGGGACAGGGGAACACTGAAGCTTTCTTT.

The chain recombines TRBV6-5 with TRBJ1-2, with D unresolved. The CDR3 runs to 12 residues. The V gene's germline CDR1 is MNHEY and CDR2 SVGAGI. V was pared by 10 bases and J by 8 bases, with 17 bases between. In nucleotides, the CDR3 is TGTGCCACCGGGATTGAAGGGCGAGGCTACACCTTC. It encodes CATGIEGRGYTF.

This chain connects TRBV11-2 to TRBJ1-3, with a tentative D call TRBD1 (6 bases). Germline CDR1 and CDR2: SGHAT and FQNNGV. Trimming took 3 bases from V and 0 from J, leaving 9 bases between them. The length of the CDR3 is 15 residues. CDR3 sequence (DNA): TGTGCCAGCAGCTTCCCGACAGGCTCTGGAAACACCATATATTTT. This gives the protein CASSFPTGSGNTIYF. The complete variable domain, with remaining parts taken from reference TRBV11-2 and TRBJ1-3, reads EAGVAQSPRYKIIEKRQSVAFWCNPISGHATLYWYQQILGQGPKLLIQFQNNGVVDDSQLPKDRFSAERLKGVDSTLKIQPAKLEDSAVYLCASSFPTGSGNTIYFGEGSWLTVV.

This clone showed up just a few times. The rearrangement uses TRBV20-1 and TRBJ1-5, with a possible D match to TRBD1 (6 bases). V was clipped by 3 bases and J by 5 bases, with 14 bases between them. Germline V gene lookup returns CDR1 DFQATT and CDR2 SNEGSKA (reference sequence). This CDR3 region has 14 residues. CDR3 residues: CSASRQGIYQPQHF. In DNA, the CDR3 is TGCAGTGCTAGTCGGCAGGGGATTTATCAGCCCCAGCATTTT.

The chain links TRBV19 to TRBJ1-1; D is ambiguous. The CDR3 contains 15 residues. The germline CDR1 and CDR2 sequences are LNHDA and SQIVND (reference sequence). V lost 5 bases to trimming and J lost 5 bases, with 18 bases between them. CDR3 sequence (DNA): TGTGCCAGTAGTTCCTCAGGAACGCCGGGAACTGAAGCTTTCTTT. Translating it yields CASSSSGTPGTEAFF.

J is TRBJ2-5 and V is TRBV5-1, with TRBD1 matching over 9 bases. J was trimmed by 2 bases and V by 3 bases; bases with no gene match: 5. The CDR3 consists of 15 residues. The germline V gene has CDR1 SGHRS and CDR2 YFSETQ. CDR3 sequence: CASSWRDRAQETQYF. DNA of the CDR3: TGCGCCAGCAGCTGGAGGGACAGGGCGCAAGAGACCCAGTACTTC.